This T cell receptor beta chain appears in the sequencing data of a study of T cells in Graves' hyperthyroidism and ophthalmopathy. Per germline, CDR1 SNHLY and CDR2 FYNNEI. The CDR3 is 14 amino acids. The sample of blood was obtained at first hyperthyroidism diagnosis (before any ophthalmopathy symptoms). It was RNA transcripts that yielded the amplified TCR beta CDR3 regions. The HTBI primer set drove a first-round RT-PCR of the TCR CDR3. TCRdb fed the multiplex PCR reads into MiXCR, producing one record per CDR3 protein. The sample has some 600,000 distinct CDR3 sequences; over 11% are singletons. In the case of this clonotype: One base away lies a much larger clone, so this may be a sequencing read error.

The sequencing input was blood. This receptor was taken from a woman aged 25 to 39 with Graves' hyperthyroidism that later progressed to Graves' ophthalmopathy. The chain uses TRBV2 and TRBJ1-1; tentatively, D is TRBD1 (5 bases). The CDR3 here is CASTLEVGPGKALF. CDR3 bases: TGTGCCAGCACCTTAGAAGTGGGGCCAGGGAAAGCTCTCTTT.